This entry concerns a single TCR beta chain. Its target is unknown. V was cut by 3 bases and J by 2 bases, with 10 bases left in between. This CDR3 contains 14 residues. Germline V gene lookup returns CDR1 SEHNR and CDR2 FQNEAQ (reference sequence). Only in-frame clones appear in the TCRdb table, and some are missing; sequencing was by immunoSEQ multiplex PCR. Among about 32,000 clones listed, roughly 82% were seen once. The entry originates in a study of PD-1 blockade in classical Hodgkin lymphoma. Study conclusions and caveats: Baseline TCR diversity was reportedly lower in newly diagnosed patients than in healthy donors. It was reported as lower still in relapsed/refractory patients.

All the patients suffered relapse after autologous stem cell transplantation, and brentuximab vedotin exposure differed. Complete response, partial response or progressive disease was each patient's best response. The sequence was obtained from a human donor with classical Hodgkin lymphoma. The sample consisted of peripheral blood mononuclear cells (PBMCs), taken at baseline. This chain joins TRBV7-9 and TRBJ2-5; unclear D gene. The DNA of the CDR3 is TGTGCCAGCAGCTTGGAAGGCGGTCAAGAGACCCAGTACTTC. Amino acids: CASSLEGGQETQYF.